This T cell receptor beta chain was identified during a study of cytomegalovirus exposure and HLA in healthy donors (dated by TCRdb to the late 2010s). As for the study more broadly: In an earlier analysis of fewer than 750 of the donors, about 260 Gb of sequence data and 120 million or so unique TCR beta sequences from about 179 million T cells were reported. An early release covering roughly 600 HLA-typed donors comprised about 290 gigabases of sequencing data and 85 million to 100 million unique TCR sequences. Of the roughly 400 genotyped donors, roughly 80% fell in the genetic ancestry cluster associated with self-reported Caucasian donors. The study aimed to test whether cataloging public T cell receptors could reveal signatures of past pathogen exposure. The T cell repertoires of 550 to 850 subjects were profiled by immunosequencing and related to cytomegalovirus serostatus. In addition to the first cohort of roughly 700 subjects, a separate validation cohort of about 120 different subjects was used. High-throughput TCR immunosequencing, statistical association of individual TCRs with disease status, and machine learning were combined to predict cytomegalovirus infection status. To study patterns of TCR occurrence, a later analysis re-analyzed previously published TCR beta repertoires from several hundred donors and added high-resolution HLA genotyping. The later analysis used no new phenotypic data to find candidate immune exposures, relying instead on TCR beta sequences and their occurrence across donors. To decide whether each TCR beta V gene segment behaved as functional or pseudogenic, an earlier analysis of some 600 of the donors relied on high-throughput TCR beta sequencing. Donor age, sex, ethnicity and CMV serostatus were compiled together with the repertoire data. A later genetic analysis took genome-wide SNP genotypes for 398 of the 666 donors and used that subset as a discovery cohort. Every discovery cohort repertoire had been produced on one sequencing platform. HLA typing covered class I and class II loci at four-digit resolution. The number of donors typed differed by locus, with about 629-630 for A, B, C, DRB1 and DQB1, roughly 520 for DQA1, over 600 for DPA1, and approximately 470 for DPB1. Several DR-DQ haplotypes were treated as single units for association and clustering because of strong linkage in the cohort. Across around 400 genotyped donors of the cohort, an average of approximately 240,000 unique TCR beta nucleotide sequences per donor were sequenced, and around 20% of those sequences were non-productive.

The library came from the immunoSEQ multiplex PCR assay. For the multiplex PCR, a mixture combining 60 forward primers for TCR Vbeta segments and 13 reverse primers for TCR Jbeta segments was used. A multiplex PCR assay on genomic DNA amplified the CDR3 region of rearranged TCR beta genes. The amplified TCR beta libraries were sequenced on the Illumina HiSeq System as 87-base-pair reads. The study's processing was this. In a later analysis, about 80 million unique TCR beta chains were counted across the approximately 670 repertoires, and approximately 9.9 million of these chains were shared by at least two donors. Raw reads were error-corrected and collapsed into unique sequences by a nearest-neighbor algorithm in which closely related sequences were merged to remove PCR and sequencing errors. CDR3 sequences were aligned to IMGT reference sequences to assign V, D and J gene segments. Each retained sequence needed at least a six-nucleotide match to both a V gene segment and a J gene segment. Rearrangements were classified as productive when the CDR3 lacked stop codons and remained in frame with V and J, and all other rearrangements were classified as non-productive. Following IMGT convention, CDR3 was defined as the stretch from the second conserved V-encoded cysteine to the conserved J-encoded phenylalanine. The earlier analysis of fewer than 750 of the donors excluded sequences that lacked an unambiguous match to a single V gene segment. In an earlier analysis of several hundred of the donors, V segments were called functional above 56.7% productive rearrangements and were called segregating when the between-donor standard deviation exceeded 5%. A statistical classification framework was built for diagnosing cytomegalovirus status from the catalog of TCR beta chain sequences. A later analysis assigned V and J genes by comparing TCR nucleotide sequences with IMGT/GENE-DB human TR gene sequences. Using the TCRdist pipeline, a later analysis assigned CDR3 sequences along with most-parsimonious VDJ recombination scenarios. In a later analysis, every TCR beta chain was defined by the combination of its CDR3 amino acid sequence and its V-gene family, and reads without a unique V-gene family were dropped. In a later analysis, approximately 590 highly shared, low-generation-probability nucleotide sequences were removed to address suspected cross-contamination and a sequencing artifact. In a later analysis, a clonal expansion index was calculated for each public chain from normalized within-repertoire ranks of inferred template counts. In a later analysis, generation probabilities were computed using a VDJ recombination model fitted to out-of-frame rearrangements, and the results were checked against IGoR. Hypergeometric tests were used in a later analysis to score TCR-TCR, TCR-HLA and TCR-CMV co-occurrence, with a repertoire-size bias correction applied to the TCR pairs. To estimate false discovery rates, a later analysis permuted the HLA or CMV assignments 20 times. In a later analysis, co-occurring TCRs were grouped with DBSCAN, and TCRdist sequence similarity was added when clustering was performed within HLA-allele-positive subsets. Repertoires with fewer than 30,000 or more than 120,000 public chains, plus five repertoires with anomalous nucleotide sharing, were excluded from co-occurrence clustering. The source is immuneACCESS, and TCRdb retained only in-frame sequences with V and J called. Part of the clones is not carried over; for the studies checked, unresolved V genes explain less than half of this, and the remainder is unexplained. The V and J calls and the clone size are those of that table, but D and trimming were determined from the DNA. In all, the sample holds 200,000 to 250,000 clones, and about 80% of those were seen once. Together, the top ten hold 15% to 17% of the sample.

With respect to this clone: Its antigen has not been determined. No much larger clone exists at a distance of one base, and base qualities are not known.

Overall study results and their limits: A later genetic analysis reported fewer N-insertions in productive TCRs among donors in an Asian-associated ancestry cluster than the 666-donor mean. While some public TCRs were present in many individuals, most TCR sequences turned up only very rarely across donors. Assigning TCR associations to individual alleles was difficult when HLA alleles, especially DR and DQ, strongly co-occurred. A later analysis reported that several top co-occurrence clusters appeared linked to parvovirus B19, influenza, CMV and Epstein-Barr virus. A later analysis associated 16,951 TCR beta sequences with specific HLA alleles at a false discovery rate of 0.05. A later analysis found that HLA-associated TCR beta chains were more clonally expanded and had lower generation probabilities than equally common non-associated chains. In a later analysis, TCR association rates were found to vary across HLA loci, with the most associated TCRs seen for DRB1 alleles and the fewest for HLA-C alleles. Because HLA typing was missing for some donors at each locus, association tests included only the typed subset. According to the authors, the approach could potentially be generalized to other disease states and immunological phenotypes. In an earlier analysis of about 600 of the donors, most TCR beta V segments appeared in productive rearrangements about 87% or about 30% of the time, broadly matching IMGT annotations. The cohort was sequenced for TCR beta chains only, and without alpha or paired-chain data the features that could be detected were limited. The earlier analysis of almost 600 of the donors excluded around 17 rarely observed V segments, including chromosome 9 orphons, because counts were too low. A further reported finding was that TCR beta sequences accurately predicted the HLA-A and HLA-B alleles for most subjects in the first cohort. Cytomegalovirus status was reported to be diagnosed by the classifier with high specificity and sensitivity in both the original and validation cohorts. Three of the identified cytomegalovirus-associated TCR beta chains were confirmed in vitro to be specific for cytomegalovirus antigens. Immune exposure information for the cohort was limited to CMV serostatus. The study gave a list of over 150 TCR beta chains associated with cytomegalovirus. Correlated functional status among segregating V segments might reflect linkage disequilibrium, but an unknown experimental factor could not be ruled out. According to a later analysis, most CMV-associated TCR beta chains appeared to be HLA-restricted, and the HLA associations seemed to be driven largely by CMV exposure. A cluster of highly shared sequence variants was judged likely to be a technical artifact of the sequencing pipeline. Sequencing depth was assumed to be roughly uniform across donors in the presence/absence analyses, though that assumption may not hold. In a later genetic analysis, a missense DCLRE1C variant was associated with V-gene and J-gene trimming of TCR beta chains, and the association was replicated in an independent cohort.

In total, approximately 690 healthy bone marrow donors made up the cohort. At the time of sampling, every cohort member was nominally healthy, though immune exposures that went unrecorded were likely present. The donor tested CMV seronegative, placing the donor among the roughly 350 seronegative members of the cohort. Each donor provided a peripheral blood sample, and peripheral blood mononuclear cells were used for TCR beta sequencing. The Qiagen DNeasy Blood Extraction Kit was used to extract genomic DNA from the blood cell samples. Sequencing was performed on PBMCs. This clonotype was sampled from a man in his forties in good health and CMV-seronegative.

Read as DNA, the sequence is TGCGCCAGCAGCCAATTCGGACACCTAGCGTCTGGGGCCAACGTCCTGACTTTC. This sequence encodes CASSQFGHLASGANVLTF. Recombination joined TRBV4-1 with TRBJ2-6, and TRBD2 may be the D gene, going by 6 matching bases. CDR1 and CDR2 were assigned from the germline V gene as MGHRA and YSYEKL. The germline ends are 15 bases apart after V is trimmed by 2 bases and J by 1 base. Reading from cysteine to phenylalanine, the CDR3 counts 18 amino acids. The entry retains the CDR3 DNA only, 54 bases that are in frame from base 1.